The rows below give T cell receptor beta chains drawn from one sample of a study of T cell changes during pregnancy in multiple sclerosis. Sequencing was performed with immunoSEQ multiplex PCR; in TCRdb, only in-frame clones are kept and a portion is missing. The table has approximately 32,000 clones, about 92% seen once. Sample: CD8+ T cells from peripheral blood mononuclear cells, taken in the first trimester of pregnancy. The receptor set was obtained from a female donor with multiple sclerosis, enrolled in a pregnancy study. CDR3s include the opening cysteine and the closing phenylalanine or tryptophan. Fields, in order: D gene, J gene, clone size, V gene, CDR3 DNA, CDR3 protein. The D gene is left open where the match is weak. Size tells how often a clone was seen (once, few, many) or the class of an expanded clone, and some rows leave it out.

TRBD1	TRBJ2-3	-	TRBV2	TGTGCCATCAACCGGGACAGGGGTAGCACAGATACGCAGTATTTT	CAINRDRGSTDTQYF
-	TRBJ2-7	-	TRBV6-1	TGTGCCAGCAGTGAAGTCGGAGCCGACGAGCAGTACTTC	CASSEVGADEQYF
-	TRBJ2-2	-	TRBV4-2	TGTGCCAGCAGCCAAGAGATAGCTAGCGAGGCCGGGGAGCTGTTTTTT	CASSQEIASEAGELFF
TRBD2	TRBJ2-5	-	TRBV6-1	TGTGCCAGCAGTGAATTAGCGGGAGGAACCGAGACCCAGTACTTC	CASSELAGGTETQYF
TRBD2	TRBJ2-1	-	TRBV11-1	TGTGCCAGCAGCTTTATTCTAGCGGGAGGTATTTTGGGGGGCAATGAGCAGTTCTTC	CASSFILAGGILGGNEQFF
TRBD2	TRBJ2-1	-	TRBV25-1	TGTGCCAGCAAAACCGGGACTAGAGGCAATGAGCAGTTCTTC	CASKTGTRGNEQFF
-	TRBJ2-5	once	TRBV14	TGTGCCAGCAGCCACGGGGAAGCGACCCAGTACTTC	CASSHGEATQYF
TRBD2	TRBJ2-1	-	TRBV4-2	TGTGCCAGCACCCCAAGAGGGACTAGCTGGTACAATGAGCAGTTCTTC	CASTPRGTSWYNEQFF
-	TRBJ1-1	few	TRBV11-1	TGTGCCAGCAGCCGAATACAGGTGAACACTGAAGCTTTCTTT	CASSRIQVNTEAFF
-	TRBJ2-3	-	TRBV4-3	TGCGCCAGCAGCCAACTAACTGTCCCTAGCACAGATACGCAGTATTTT	CASSQLTVPSTDTQYF
-	TRBJ1-1	-	TRBV15	TGTGCCACCAGCGGGGCCAGAAGGAACACTGAAGCTTTCTTT	CATSGARRNTEAFF
TRBD1	TRBJ1-2	once	TRBV4-3	TGCGCCAGCAGCCTTTCGGGACAGGAAAAATCCTATGGCTACACCTTC	CASSLSGQEKSYGYTF
-	TRBJ1-2	-	TRBV29-1	TGCAGCGTTGTAGGGGGAACTAACTATGGCTACACCTTC	CSVVGGTNYGYTF
TRBD1	TRBJ1-1	once	TRBV5-1	TGCGCCAGCACCCCAGGGACAGGGTTGACTATAGTAGGTGAAGCTTTCTTT	CASTPGTGLTIVGEAFF
-	TRBJ1-2	-	TRBV6-5	TGTGCCAGCAGTTACTCGATCGCAGGGGAGGGCTACACCTTC	CASSYSIAGEGYTF
-	TRBJ2-7	-	TRBV5-4	TGTGCCAGCAGCTTAGCGGCGGGCTACGAGCAGTACTTC	CASSLAAGYEQYF
-	TRBJ1-1	few	TRBV29-1	TGCAGCGTTGAATCGGGTGTCACTGAAGCTTTCTTT	CSVESGVTEAFF
TRBD2	TRBJ2-7	-	TRBV5-6	TGTGCCAGCAGCCCCGGACTAGCGGGAGCCTACGAGCAGTACTTC	CASSPGLAGAYEQYF
-	TRBJ2-2	-	TRBV19	TGTGCCAGTAGTATCGGTAGCGGGAACACCGGGGAGCTGTTTTTT	CASSIGSGNTGELFF
-	TRBJ2-2	medium-sized	TRBV6-4	TGTGCCAGCAGTGCCGGGAACACCGGGGAGCTGTTTTTT	CASSAGNTGELFF
-	TRBJ1-1	-	TRBV4-2	TGTGCCAGCAGCCAAGACGCGGCCGACGTGAACACTGAAGCTTTCTTT	CASSQDAADVNTEAFF
-	TRBJ1-1	-	TRBV5-1	TGCGCCAGCAGCTTGGTGCAGGGAATGAACACTGAAGCTTTCTTT	CASSLVQGMNTEAFF
-	TRBJ2-1	once	TRBV6-5	TGTGCCAGCAGTTTGGGACTCCCGAGCTCCTACAATGAGCAGTTCTTC	CASSLGLPSSYNEQFF
TRBD1	TRBJ2-3	-	TRBV27	TGTGCCAGCAGTACCCGACAGGGAGCAGATACGCAGTATTTT	CASSTRQGADTQYF
-	TRBJ1-2	-	TRBV25-1	TGTGCCAGCAGTGAATCGAGGGAGGGCTACACCTTC	CASSESREGYTF
-	TRBJ2-1	-	TRBV19	TGTGCCAGTAGGATTAGAAGCTCCTACAATGAGCAGTTCTTC	CASRIRSSYNEQFF